Only a few counts were recorded for the clone carrying this TCR beta chain. Its antigen remains unidentified. These data originate in a study of T cell repertoires in cytomegalovirus infection. Study as a whole: Well-studied HLA-B-restricted CMV epitopes were used in the study alongside recently identified HLA-C-restricted ones. Through public TCR beta signatures, both CMV infection and matching HLA type were indicated. Broader study findings: The ex vivo response showed dominance by HLA-C-restricted CMV-specific TCR beta clonotypes. Accumulated public TCR beta family frequency recognized individuals carrying CMV together with the relevant HLA.

V was cut by 5 bases and J by 5 bases, with 9 bases left in between. Germline CDR1 reads MNHNS; CDR2 reads SASEGT. The CDR3 totals 12 residues. TCRdb recomputed calls from the reads with MiXCR, one row per CDR3 protein. Of 450,000 to 550,000 distinct CDR3 sequences listed, under 55% are singletons. V usage is TRBV6-1 and J usage is TRBJ1-1; D gene uncertain. The input for sequencing was cultured PBMCs, taken from culture after CMV antigen stimulation. This receptor was obtained from a human donor in good health (CMV status not recorded). Some clones in this sample may be carry-over from other donors' samples. CDR3 in amino acids: CASSLVETEAFF. DNA for the CDR3: TGTGCCAGCAGTTTGGTGGAAACTGAAGCTTTCTTT.